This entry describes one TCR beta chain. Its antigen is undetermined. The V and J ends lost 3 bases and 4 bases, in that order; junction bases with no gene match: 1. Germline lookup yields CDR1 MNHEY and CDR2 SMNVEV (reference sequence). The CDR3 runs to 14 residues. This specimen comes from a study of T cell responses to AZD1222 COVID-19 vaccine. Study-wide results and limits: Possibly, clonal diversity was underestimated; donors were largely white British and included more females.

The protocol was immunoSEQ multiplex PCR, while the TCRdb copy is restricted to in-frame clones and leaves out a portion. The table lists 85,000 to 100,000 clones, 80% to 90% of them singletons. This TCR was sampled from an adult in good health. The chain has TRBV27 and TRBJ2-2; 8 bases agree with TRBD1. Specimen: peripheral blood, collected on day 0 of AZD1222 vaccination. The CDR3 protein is CASSFRGLTGELFF. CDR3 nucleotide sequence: TGTGCCAGCAGTTTCAGGGGGCTCACCGGGGAGCTGTTTTTT.